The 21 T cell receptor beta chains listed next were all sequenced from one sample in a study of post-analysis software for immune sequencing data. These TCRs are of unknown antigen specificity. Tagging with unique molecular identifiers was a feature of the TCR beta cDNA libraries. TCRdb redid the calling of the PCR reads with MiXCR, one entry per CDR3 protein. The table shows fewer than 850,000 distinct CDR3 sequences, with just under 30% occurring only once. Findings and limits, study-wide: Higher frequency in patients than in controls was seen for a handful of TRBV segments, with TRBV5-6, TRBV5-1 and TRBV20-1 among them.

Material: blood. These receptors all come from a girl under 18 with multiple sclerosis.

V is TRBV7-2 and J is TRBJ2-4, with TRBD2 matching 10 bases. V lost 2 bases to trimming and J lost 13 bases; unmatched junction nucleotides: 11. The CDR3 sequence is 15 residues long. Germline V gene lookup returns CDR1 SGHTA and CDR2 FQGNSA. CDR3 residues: CASSLYSGRSGEQYF. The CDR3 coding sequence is TGTGCCAGCAGCTTATATAGCGGGAGGTCTGGGGAGCAGTACTTC.

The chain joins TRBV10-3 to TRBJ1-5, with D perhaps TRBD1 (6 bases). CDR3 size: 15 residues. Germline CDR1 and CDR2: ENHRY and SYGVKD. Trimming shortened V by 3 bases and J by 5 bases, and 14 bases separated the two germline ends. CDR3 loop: CAISEYGAGDQPQHF. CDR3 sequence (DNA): TGTGCCATCAGTGAATACGGGGCAGGGGATCAGCCCCAGCATTTT.

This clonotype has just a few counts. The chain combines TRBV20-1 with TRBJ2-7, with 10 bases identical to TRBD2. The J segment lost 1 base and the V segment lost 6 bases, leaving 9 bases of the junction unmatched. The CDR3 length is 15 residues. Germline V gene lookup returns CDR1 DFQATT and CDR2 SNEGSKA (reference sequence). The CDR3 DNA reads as TGCAGTGCACCAGCTAGCGGGAGCTGGTCCTACGAGCAGTACTTC. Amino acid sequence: CSAPASGSWSYEQYF.

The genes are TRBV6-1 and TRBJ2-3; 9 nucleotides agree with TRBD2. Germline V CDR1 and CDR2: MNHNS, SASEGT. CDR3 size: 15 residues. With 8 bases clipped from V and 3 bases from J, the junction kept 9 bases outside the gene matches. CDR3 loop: CASGKSAGGTDTQYF. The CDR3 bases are TGTGCCAGCGGAAAGTCAGCGGGAGGTACAGATACGCAGTATTTT.

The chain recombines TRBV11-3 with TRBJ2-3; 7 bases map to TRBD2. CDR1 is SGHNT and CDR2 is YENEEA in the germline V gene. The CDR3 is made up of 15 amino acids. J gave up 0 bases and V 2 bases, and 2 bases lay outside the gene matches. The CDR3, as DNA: TGTGCCAGCAGCTTAATGGGGGGGAGCACAGATACGCAGTATTTT. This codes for CASSLMGGSTDTQYF.

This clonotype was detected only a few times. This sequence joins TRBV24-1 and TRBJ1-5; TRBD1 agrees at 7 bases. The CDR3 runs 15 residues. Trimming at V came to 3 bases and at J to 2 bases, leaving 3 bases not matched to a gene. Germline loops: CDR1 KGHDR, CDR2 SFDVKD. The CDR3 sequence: CATSDRGQGNQPQHF. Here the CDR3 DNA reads TGTGCCACCAGTGATCGAGGACAGGGCAATCAGCCCCAGCATTTT.

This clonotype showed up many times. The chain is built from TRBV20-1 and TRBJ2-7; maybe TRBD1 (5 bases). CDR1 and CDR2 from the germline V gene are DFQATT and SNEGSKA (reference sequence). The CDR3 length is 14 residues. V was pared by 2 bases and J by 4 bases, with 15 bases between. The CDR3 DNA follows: TGCAGTGCTAGACACAGGCGAACTAAATACGAGCAGTACTTC. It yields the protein CSARHRRTKYEQYF.

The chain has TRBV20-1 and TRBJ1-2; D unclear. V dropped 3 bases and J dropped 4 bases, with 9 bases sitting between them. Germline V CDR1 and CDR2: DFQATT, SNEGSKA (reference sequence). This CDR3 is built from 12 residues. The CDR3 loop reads CSARFRIYGYTF. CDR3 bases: TGCAGTGCTAGGTTCAGGATCTATGGCTACACCTTC.

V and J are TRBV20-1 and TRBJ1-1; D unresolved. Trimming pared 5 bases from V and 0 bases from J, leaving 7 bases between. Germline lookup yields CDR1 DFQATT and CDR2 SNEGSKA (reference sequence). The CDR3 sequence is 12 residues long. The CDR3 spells CSAFIMNTEAFF. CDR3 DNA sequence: TGCAGTGCTTTTATAATGAACACTGAAGCTTTCTTT.

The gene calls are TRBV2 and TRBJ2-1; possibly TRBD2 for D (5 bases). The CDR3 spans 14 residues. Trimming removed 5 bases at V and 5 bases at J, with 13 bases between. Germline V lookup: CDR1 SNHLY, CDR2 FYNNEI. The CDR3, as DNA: TGTGCCAGCAGTCCGGCTAAGAGGGACAATGAGCAGTTCTTC. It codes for CASSPAKRDNEQFF.

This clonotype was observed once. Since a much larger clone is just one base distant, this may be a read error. The CDR3 DNA reads as TGCAGCGTTTCTCCGGGACTAACCCTATACGAGCAGTACTTC. Translating gives CSVSPGLTLYEQYF. The J gene is TRBJ2-4, the V gene TRBV29-1, with TRBD2 matching over 7 bases. The closer fit of TRBJ2-7 to the DNA end suggests the J call may be wrong. In germline, CDR1 is SQVTM, CDR2 ANQGSEA. The CDR3 length is 14 residues.

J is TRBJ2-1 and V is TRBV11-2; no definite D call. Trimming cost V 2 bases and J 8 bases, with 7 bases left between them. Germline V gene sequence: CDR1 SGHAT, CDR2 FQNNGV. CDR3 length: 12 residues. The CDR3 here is CASSLRVYEQFF. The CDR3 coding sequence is TGTGCCAGCAGCTTAAGGGTCTATGAGCAGTTCTTC.

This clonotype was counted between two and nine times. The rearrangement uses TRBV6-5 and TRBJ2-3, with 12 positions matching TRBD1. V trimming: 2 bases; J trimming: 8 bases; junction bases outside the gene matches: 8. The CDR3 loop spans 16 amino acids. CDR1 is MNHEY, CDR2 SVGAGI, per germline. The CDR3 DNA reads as TGTGCCAGCAGTTACCTGCTGGGACAGGGGGCTGGTACGCAGTATTTT. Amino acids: CASSYLLGQGAGTQYF.

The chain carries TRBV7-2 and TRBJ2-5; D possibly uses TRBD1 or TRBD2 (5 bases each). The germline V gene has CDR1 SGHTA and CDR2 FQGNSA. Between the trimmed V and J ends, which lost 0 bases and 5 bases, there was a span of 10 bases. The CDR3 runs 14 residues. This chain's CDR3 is CASSLARGTETQYF. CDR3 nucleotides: TGTGCCAGCAGCTTAGCGAGAGGGACGGAGACCCAGTACTTC.

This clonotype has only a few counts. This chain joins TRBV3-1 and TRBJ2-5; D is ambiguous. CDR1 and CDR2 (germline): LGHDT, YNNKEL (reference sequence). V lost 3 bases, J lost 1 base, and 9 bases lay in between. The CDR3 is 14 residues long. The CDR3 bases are TGTGCCAGCAGCCATTTAGCACTCCAAGAGACCCAGTACTTC. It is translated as CASSHLALQETQYF.

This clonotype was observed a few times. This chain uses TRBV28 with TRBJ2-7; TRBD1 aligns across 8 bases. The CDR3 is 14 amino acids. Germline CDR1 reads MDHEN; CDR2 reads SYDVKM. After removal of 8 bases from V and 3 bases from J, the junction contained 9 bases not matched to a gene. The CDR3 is CASPQGTGNYEQYF. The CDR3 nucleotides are TGTGCCAGCCCCCAGGGGACAGGCAACTACGAGCAGTACTTC. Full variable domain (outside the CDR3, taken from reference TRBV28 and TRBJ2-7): DVKVTQSSRYLVKRTGEKVFLECVQDMDHENMFWYRQDPGLGLRLIYFSYDVKMKEKGDIPEGYSVSREKKERFSLILESASTNQTSMYLCASPQGTGNYEQYFGPGTRLTVT.

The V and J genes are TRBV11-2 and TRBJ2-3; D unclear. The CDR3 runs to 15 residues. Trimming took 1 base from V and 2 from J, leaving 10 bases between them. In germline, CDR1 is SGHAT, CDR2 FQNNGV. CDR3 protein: CASSLVPRSTDTQYF. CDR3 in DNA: TGTGCCAGCAGCTTAGTTCCTCGATCCACAGATACGCAGTATTTT.

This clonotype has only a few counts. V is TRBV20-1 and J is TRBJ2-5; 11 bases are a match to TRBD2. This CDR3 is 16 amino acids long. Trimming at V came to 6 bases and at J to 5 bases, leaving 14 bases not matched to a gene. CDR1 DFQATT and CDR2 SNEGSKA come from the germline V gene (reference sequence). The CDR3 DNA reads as TGCAGTGCCGATTCTTACCTAGCGGGAGGATTGGAGACCCAGTACTTC. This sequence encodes CSADSYLAGGLETQYF.

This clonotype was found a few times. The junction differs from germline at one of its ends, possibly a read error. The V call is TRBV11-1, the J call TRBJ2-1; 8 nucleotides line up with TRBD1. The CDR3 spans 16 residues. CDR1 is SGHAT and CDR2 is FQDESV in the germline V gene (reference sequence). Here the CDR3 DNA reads TGTGCCAGCAGCTTAGTCGGTGGACAGGGTGTAAATGGGCAGTTCTTC. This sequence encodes CASSLVGGQGVNGQFF.

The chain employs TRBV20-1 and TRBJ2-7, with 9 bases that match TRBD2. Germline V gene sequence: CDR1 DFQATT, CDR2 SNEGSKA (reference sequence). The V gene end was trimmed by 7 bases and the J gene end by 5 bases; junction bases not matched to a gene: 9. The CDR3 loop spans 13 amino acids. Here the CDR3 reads CSVRLAGRDEQYF. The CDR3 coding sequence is TGCAGTGTTAGGCTAGCGGGAAGGGACGAGCAGTACTTC.

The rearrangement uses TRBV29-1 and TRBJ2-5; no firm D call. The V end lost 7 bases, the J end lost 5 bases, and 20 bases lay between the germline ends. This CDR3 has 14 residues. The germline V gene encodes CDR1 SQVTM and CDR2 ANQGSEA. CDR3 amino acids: CSADRVQSGETQYF. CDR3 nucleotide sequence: TGCAGCGCCGACCGGGTCCAGTCCGGTGAGACCCAGTACTTC.